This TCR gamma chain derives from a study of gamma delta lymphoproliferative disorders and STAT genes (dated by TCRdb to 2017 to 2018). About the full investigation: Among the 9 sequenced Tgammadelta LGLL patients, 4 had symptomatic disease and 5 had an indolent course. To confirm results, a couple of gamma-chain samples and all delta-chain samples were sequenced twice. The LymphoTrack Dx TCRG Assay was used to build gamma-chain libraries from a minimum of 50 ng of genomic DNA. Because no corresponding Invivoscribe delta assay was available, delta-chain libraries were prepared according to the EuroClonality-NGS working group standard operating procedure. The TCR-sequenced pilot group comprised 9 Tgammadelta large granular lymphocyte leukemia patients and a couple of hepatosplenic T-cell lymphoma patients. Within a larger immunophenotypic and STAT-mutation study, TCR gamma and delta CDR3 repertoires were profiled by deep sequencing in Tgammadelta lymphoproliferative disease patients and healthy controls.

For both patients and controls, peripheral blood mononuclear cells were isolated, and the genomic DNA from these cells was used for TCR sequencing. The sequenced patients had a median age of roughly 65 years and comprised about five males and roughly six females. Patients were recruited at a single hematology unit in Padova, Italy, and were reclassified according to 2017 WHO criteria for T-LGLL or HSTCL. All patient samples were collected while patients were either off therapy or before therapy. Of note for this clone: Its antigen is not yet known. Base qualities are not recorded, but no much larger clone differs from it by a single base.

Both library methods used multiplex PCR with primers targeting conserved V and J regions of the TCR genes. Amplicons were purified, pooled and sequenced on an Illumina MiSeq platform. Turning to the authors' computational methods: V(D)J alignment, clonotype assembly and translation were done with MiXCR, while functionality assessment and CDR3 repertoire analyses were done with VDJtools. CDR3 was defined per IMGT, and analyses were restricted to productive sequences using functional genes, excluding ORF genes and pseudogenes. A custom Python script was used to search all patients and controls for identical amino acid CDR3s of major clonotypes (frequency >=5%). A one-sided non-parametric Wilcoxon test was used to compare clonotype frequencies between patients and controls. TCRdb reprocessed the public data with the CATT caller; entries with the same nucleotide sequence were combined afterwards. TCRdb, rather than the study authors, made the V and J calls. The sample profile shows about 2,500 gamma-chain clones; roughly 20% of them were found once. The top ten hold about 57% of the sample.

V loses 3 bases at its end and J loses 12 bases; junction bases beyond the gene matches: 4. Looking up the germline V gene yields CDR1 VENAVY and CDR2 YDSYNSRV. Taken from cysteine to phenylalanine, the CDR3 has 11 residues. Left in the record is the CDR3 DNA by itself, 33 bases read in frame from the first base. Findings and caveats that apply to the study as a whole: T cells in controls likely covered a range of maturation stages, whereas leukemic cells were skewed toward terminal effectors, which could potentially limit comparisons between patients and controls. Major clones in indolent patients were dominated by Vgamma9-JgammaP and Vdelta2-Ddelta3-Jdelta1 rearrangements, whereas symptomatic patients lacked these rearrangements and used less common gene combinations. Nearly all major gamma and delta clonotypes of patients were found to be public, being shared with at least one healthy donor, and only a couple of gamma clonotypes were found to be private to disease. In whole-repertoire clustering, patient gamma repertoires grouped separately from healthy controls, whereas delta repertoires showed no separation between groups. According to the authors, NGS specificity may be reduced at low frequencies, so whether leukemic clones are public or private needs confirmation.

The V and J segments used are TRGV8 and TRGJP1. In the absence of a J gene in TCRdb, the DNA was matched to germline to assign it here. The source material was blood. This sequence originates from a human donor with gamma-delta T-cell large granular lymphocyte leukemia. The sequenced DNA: TGTGCCACCTGGGATGAGGGGTTCAAGATATTT. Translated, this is CATWDEGFKIF.